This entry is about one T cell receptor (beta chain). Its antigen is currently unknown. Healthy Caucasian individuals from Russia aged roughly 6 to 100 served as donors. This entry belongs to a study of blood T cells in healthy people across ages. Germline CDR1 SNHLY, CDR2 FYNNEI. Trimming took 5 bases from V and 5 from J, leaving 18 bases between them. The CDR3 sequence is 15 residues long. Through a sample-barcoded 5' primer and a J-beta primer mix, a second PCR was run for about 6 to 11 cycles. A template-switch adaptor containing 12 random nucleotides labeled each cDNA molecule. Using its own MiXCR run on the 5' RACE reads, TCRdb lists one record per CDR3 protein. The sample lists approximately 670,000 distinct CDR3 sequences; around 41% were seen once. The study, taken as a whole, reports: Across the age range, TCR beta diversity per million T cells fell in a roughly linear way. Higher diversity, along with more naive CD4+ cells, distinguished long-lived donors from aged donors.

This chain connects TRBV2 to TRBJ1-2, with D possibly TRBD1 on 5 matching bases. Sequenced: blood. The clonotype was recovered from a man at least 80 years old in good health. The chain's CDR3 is CASSRQSSTGYGYTF. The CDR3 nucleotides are TGTGCCAGCAGTCGACAGTCCTCAACGGGGTATGGCTACACCTTC.